The rows below give T cell receptor beta chains drawn from one sample of a study of T cells after yellow fever vaccination. TCRdb re-analysed the 5' RACE reads in MiXCR, keeping a single row per CDR3 protein. The sample yields more than 350,000 distinct CDR3 sequences, 11% seen once. Sequenced material: PBMCs, taken on the day of the first yellow fever vaccination. Every receptor here comes from a man aged 18 to 30 who received the YFV17D yellow fever vaccine. CDR3s include the opening cysteine and the closing phenylalanine or tryptophan. D genes are given only for firm matches. Rows give clone size only sometimes, using once, few, many, or a class for an expanded clone.

>TRBJ1-1|.|.|TRBV9
TGTGCCAGCAGCGTAGTTGGGGTTGGACAGATAGAAGCTTTCTTT
CASSVVGVGQIEAFF
>TRBJ2-7|.|few|TRBV7-9
TGTGCCAGCACCTTGGGGGAAGGGTACGAGCAGTACTTC
CASTLGEGYEQYF
>TRBJ2-3|TRBD2|.|TRBV20-1
TGCAGTGCTAGTCGGCGAGCGGGGGGCACAGATACGCAGTATTTT
CSASRRAGGTDTQYF
>TRBJ2-5|TRBD2|.|TRBV7-9
TGTGCCAGCAGCCAAGGACTAGCGGGGGGAAACCAAGAGACCCAGTACTTC
CASSQGLAGGNQETQYF
>TRBJ2-1|TRBD2|few|TRBV7-9
TGTGCCAGCAGCTCATCGCTAGCGGGAACCTACAATGAGCAGTTCTTC
CASSSSLAGTYNEQFF
>TRBJ2-1|.|few|TRBV19
TGTGCCAGTAGTATTATGGGGGAATTGAGGCATGAGCAGTTCTTC
CASSIMGELRHEQFF
>TRBJ1-2|TRBD1|.|TRBV5-1
TGCGCCAGCAGCCCACGGGACAGGGGGCAGAACGGCTACACCTTC
CASSPRDRGQNGYTF
>TRBJ2-7|TRBD1|few|TRBV27
TGTGCCAGCAGCCCCTGGCAGGGGGTTTCCTACGAGCAGTACTTC
CASSPWQGVSYEQYF
>TRBJ2-2|.|few|TRBV5-1
TGCGCCAGCAGCTTGGCCGGAGGGGCCAGAACCGGGGAGCTGTTTTTT
CASSLAGGARTGELFF
>TRBJ2-1|TRBD2|.|TRBV24-1
TGTGCCACCAGTGATGCTAGCGGGGGGGTAAACAATGAGCAGTTCTTC
CATSDASGGVNNEQFF
>TRBJ1-4|TRBD1|few|TRBV5-1
TGCGCCAGCAGCTTGGTTGGCGGGACAGGGGGCGAAGATGAAAAACTGTTTTTT
CASSLVGGTGGEDEKLFF
>TRBJ1-5|.|many|TRBV4-1
TGCGCCAGCAGCCGCGACCACAATCAGCCCCAGCATTTT
CASSRDHNQPQHF
>TRBJ1-2|.|.|TRBV5-1
TGCGCCAGCAGCTTGCAGGGGCTGGTAGGAGGCTACACCTTC
CASSLQGLVGGYTF
>TRBJ2-7|.|.|TRBV18
TGTGCCAGCTCAGCACGACGGCCAGTTGGGGGCGAGCAGTACTTC
CASSARRPVGGEQYF
>TRBJ1-2|TRBD1|few|TRBV7-3
TGTGCCAGCAGCCAGGGGGGAACCCCCCGGCGTGGCTACACCTTC
CASSQGGTPRRGYTF
>TRBJ2-5|.|.|TRBV5-4
TGTGCCAGCAGCTTTTTGGGATTGGAGACCCAGTACTTC
CASSFLGLETQYF
>TRBJ2-5|.|few|TRBV5-1
TGCGCCAGCAGCCTCGGACATCTTCTAGGGGAGACCCAGTACTTC
CASSLGHLLGETQYF
>TRBJ2-3|.|few|TRBV6-5
TGTGCCAGCAGTTACACCGGGGATACGCAGTATTTT
CASSYTGDTQYF
>TRBJ2-5|.|.|TRBV4-1
TGCGCCAGCAGCCAAGATGGGGGGGCGCGGGGTCAAGAGACCCAGTACTTC
CASSQDGGARGQETQYF
>TRBJ1-5|.|many|TRBV27
TGTGCCAGCAGTTTCGAAGGGGCTCAGCCCCAGCATTTT
CASSFEGAQPQHF
>TRBJ2-3|TRBD2|.|TRBV20-1
TGCTGTGCTTCCGGACTAGCGGAAGACAGCACAGATACGCAGTATTTT
CCASGLAEDSTDTQYF
>TRBJ2-7|.|.|TRBV29-1
TGCAGCGTTTCCCGTGACATTTTTAGCTACGAGCAGTACTTC
CSVSRDIFSYEQYF
>TRBJ2-2|.|few|TRBV20-1
TGCAGTGCTATTCGCGAACTAAACACCGGGGAGCTGTTTTTT
CSAIRELNTGELFF
>TRBJ2-1|TRBD2|few|TRBV10-3
TGTGCCATCAGCAAAATGGCGGGGGGGCTCAATGAGCAGTTCTTC
CAISKMAGGLNEQFF
>TRBJ2-5|TRBD2|few|TRBV20-1
TGCAGTGCTCTTAGCGGGGGGTCTCAAGAGACCCAGTACTTC
CSALSGGSQETQYF
>TRBJ2-3|TRBD2|few|TRBV29-1
TGCAGCGTTGAAGCCCTAGCGGGGATTAGCACAGATACGCAGTATTTT
CSVEALAGISTDTQYF
>TRBJ1-2|.|.|TRBV7-2
TGTGCCAGCAGCTTAGTCGGGACCCAGGCCCCCAATGGCTACACCTTC
CASSLVGTQAPNGYTF
>TRBJ2-1|TRBD1|.|TRBV11-3
TGTGCCAGCAGCTCCCCGGGACAGGGGCGCAATGAGCAGTTCTTC
CASSSPGQGRNEQFF
>TRBJ2-3|TRBD2|few|TRBV5-1
TGCGCCAGCAGCTTGGTGGTTACTAGCGGGGGGGCCGGGGATACGCAGTATTTT
CASSLVVTSGGAGDTQYF
>TRBJ1-4|TRBD1|few|TRBV18
TGTGCCAGCTCACCGGGACAGGCAACTAATGAAAAACTGTTTTTT
CASSPGQATNEKLFF
>TRBJ1-4|TRBD1|few|TRBV6-5
TGTGCCAGCAGTTATCATTCTCTGGGACAGGGGATTTTCTTT
CASSYHSLGQGIFF
>TRBJ1-6|.|few|TRBV10-3
TGTGCCACCCACCCCATGGGGCACCATAATTCACCCCTCCACTTT
CATHPMGHHNSPLHF
>TRBJ1-5|.|few|TRBV2
TGTGCCAGCAGTGCAGGGTTAGGGCCCCAGCATTTT
CASSAGLGPQHF
>TRBJ1-3|.|few|TRBV29-1
TGCAGCCTTGCCGTTGGAAACACCATATATTTT
CSLAVGNTIYF
>TRBJ1-1|.|many|TRBV27
TGTGCCAGCAGCCCTTCCCGCAGGGCGGTTACCACTGAAGCTTTCTTT
CASSPSRRAVTTEAFF
>TRBJ2-1|TRBD1|.|TRBV12-3/TRBV12-4
TGTGCCAGCAGATCGGACAGGGGACCCTACAATGAGCAGTTCTTC
CASRSDRGPYNEQFF
>TRBJ2-1|TRBD2|.|TRBV24-1
TGTGCCACCCAGGACGGGGGGGGCTTGAATGAGCAGTTCTTC
CATQDGGGLNEQFF
>TRBJ2-5|.|.|TRBV5-1
TGCGCCAGCAGCTCACTATCTGGAGGGGAGACCCAGTACTTC
CASSSLSGGETQYF